The 30 T cell receptor beta chains reported below all come from one sample, sequenced in a study of a mutant IDH1 vaccine in newly diagnosed glioma. As for time point: week 47, end of study. With topical imiquimod, each dose of the vaccine consisted of 300 ug of mutant IDH1 20-mer peptide. Profiled with immunoSEQ multiplex PCR; TCRdb holds only in-frame clones, not every one. The sample has approximately 32,000 clones, approximately 89% seen once. The antigens these receptors bind are not known. Sequenced material: PBMCs, taken from a glioma patient whose treatment included an IDH1 peptide vaccine. These receptors were collected from a middle-aged man with glioma.

The chain is built from TRBV28 and TRBJ1-5, with D tentatively TRBD1 (5 bases). This CDR3 contains 14 residues. CDR1 is MDHEN and CDR2 is SYDVKM in the germline V gene. Trimming pared 6 bases from V and 7 bases from J, leaving 16 bases between. CDR3 residues: CASRRFGGGQPQHF. CDR3 DNA: TGTGCCAGCAGACGTTTTGGTGGGGGGCAGCCCCAGCATTTT.

This sequence joins TRBV27 and TRBJ2-7; D is possibly TRBD2 (5 bases). Per germline, CDR1 MNHEY and CDR2 SMNVEV (reference sequence). With 8 bases removed from V and 0 bases from J, the gap between germline ends came to 17 bases. This CDR3 has 15 amino acids. The CDR3 DNA is TGTGCCAGCGCCCTAGGCCGGGGAAGCTCCTACGAGCAGTACTTC. This encodes CASALGRGSSYEQYF.

This clone was recorded only once. The V call is TRBV2, the J call TRBJ1-4; D remains unclear. V was shortened by 6 bases and J by 2 bases, with 10 bases between the two germline ends. There are 14 residues in the CDR3. The V gene's germline CDR1 is SNHLY and CDR2 FYNNEI. CDR3 nucleotide sequence: TGTGCCAGCAGGGGTAGGAACACTAATGAAAAACTGTTTTTT. This sequence encodes CASRGRNTNEKLFF.

In nucleotides, the CDR3 is TGTGCCAGCAGTGATCTAGGACACTATAATTCACCCCTCCACTTT. Protein product: CASSDLGHYNSPLHF. The rearrangement links TRBV6-1 to TRBJ1-6; tentative D call: TRBD1 (5 bases). Per the germline V gene, CDR1 is MNHNS and CDR2 is SASEGT. Deletions cut 3 bases from V and 3 bases from J, with 9 bases between. The CDR3 contains 15 residues.

The rearrangement joins TRBV5-8 to TRBJ2-3, with D possibly being TRBD2 (6 bases). Trimming took 0 bases from V and 4 from J, leaving 15 bases between them. The germline V gene has CDR1 SGHTS and CDR2 YDEGEE. The CDR3 totals 16 residues. In DNA, the CDR3 is TGTGCCAGCAGCTTGGAGCAGCGGGCGGGCGCAGATACGCAGTATTTT. This codes for CASSLEQRAGADTQYF.

This rearrangement joins TRBV19 to TRBJ1-4; 11 positions match TRBD1. There are 13 residues in the CDR3. Trimming at V came to 5 bases and at J to 7 bases, leaving 0 bases not matched to a gene. CDR1 is LNHDA and CDR2 is SQIVND in the germline V gene (reference sequence). In DNA, the CDR3 is TGTGCCAGTAGTGGGACAGGGGGTGAAAAACTGTTTTTT. Its translation is CASSGTGGEKLFF.

V usage is TRBV28 and J usage is TRBJ1-5; D is perhaps TRBD1 (6 bases). This CDR3 region has 13 residues. V dropped 6 bases and J dropped 3 bases, with 9 bases sitting between them. CDR1 is MDHEN and CDR2 is SYDVKM in the germline V gene. CDR3: CASSAGVNQPQHF. In DNA, the CDR3 is TGTGCCAGCAGCGCAGGGGTCAATCAGCCCCAGCATTTT.

The rearrangement links TRBV28 to TRBJ1-2, with 7 bases identical to TRBD1. The CDR3 spans 15 residues. Trimming at V came to 4 bases and at J to 3 bases, leaving 8 bases not matched to a gene. Germline-derived CDR1 and CDR2 are MDHEN and SYDVKM. CDR3 coding DNA: TGTGCCAGCAGTTCCCAGACAGGGTTGGACTATGGCTACACCTTC. It encodes CASSSQTGLDYGYTF.

Turning to this clone: The junction shows a germline mismatch at one end, possibly a read error. The rearrangement links TRBV7-7 to TRBJ2-1, with D perhaps matching TRBD1 or TRBD2 (5 bases each). Germline V lookup: CDR1 SSHAT, CDR2 FNYEAQ (reference sequence). The CDR3 covers 14 residues. This chain's CDR3 is CASSFQSGADEQFF. The CDR3 nucleotides read TGTGCTAGCAGCTTTCAGTCCGGGGCGGATGAGCAGTTCTTC. The whole variable domain, remainder taken from reference TRBV7-7 and TRBJ2-1, is GAGVSQSPRYKVTKRGQDVTLRCDPISSHATLYWYQQALGQGPEFLTYFNYEAQPDKSGLPSDRFSAERPEGSISTLTIQRTEQRDSAMYRCASSFQSGADEQFFGPGTRLTVL.

V usage is TRBV4-1 and J usage is TRBJ1-1; D is possibly TRBD1 (6 bases). With 3 bases removed from V and 3 bases from J, the gap between germline ends came to 14 bases. Germline assignment: CDR1 MGHRA and CDR2 YSYEKL. The CDR3 is made up of 15 amino acids. The CDR3 bases are TGCGCCAGCAGCCAGATCGACAGGACGTACACTGAAGCTTTCTTT. The encoded protein is CASSQIDRTYTEAFF.

This chain connects TRBV28 to TRBJ2-7, with a possible D match to TRBD2 (5 bases). Per the germline V gene, CDR1 is MDHEN and CDR2 is SYDVKM. V was trimmed by 5 bases and J by 4 bases, leaving 9 bases between them. The CDR3 runs 12 residues. CDR3 DNA: TGTGCCAGCAGTACTAGACCATACGAGCAGTACTTC. This codes for CASSTRPYEQYF.

This chain uses TRBV5-1 with TRBJ1-1; D unresolved. The CDR3 covers 14 residues. Germline V gives CDR1 SGHRS, CDR2 YFSETQ. Trimming shortened V by 4 bases and J by 4 bases, and 14 bases separated the two germline ends. The CDR3 region is CASSPWEGATEAFF. In DNA form, the CDR3 reads TGCGCCAGCAGCCCCTGGGAGGGCGCCACTGAAGCTTTCTTT. Drawing the rest from reference TRBV5-1 and TRBJ1-1, the complete variable domain is KAGVTQTPRYLIKTRGQQVTLSCSPISGHRSVSWYQQTPGQGLQFLFEYFSETQRNKGNFPGRFSGRQFSNSRSEMNVSTLELGDSALYLCASSPWEGATEAFFGQGTRLTVV.

The gene calls are TRBV6-5 and TRBJ2-1; no clear D. There are 15 residues in the CDR3. Germline V gene data show CDR1 as MNHEY and CDR2 as SVGAGI. V was clipped by 6 bases and J by 2 bases, with 14 bases between them. As DNA, the CDR3 is TGTGCCAGCAGCCGTTGGCAGGCCGCCTACAATGAGCAGTTCTTC. It specifies CASSRWQAAYNEQFF.

The chain couples TRBV5-4 to TRBJ2-1, with 14 bases that match TRBD2. This CDR3 contains 17 residues. The ends lost 3 bases at V and 9 bases at J; junction bases unmatched: 11. Germline CDR1 SGHNT, CDR2 YYREEE (reference sequence). CDR3 sequence: CASSWLGGLAGAVEQFF. The DNA of the CDR3 is TGTGCCAGCAGCTGGTTGGGGGGACTAGCGGGAGCTGTTGAGCAGTTCTTC.

The genes are TRBV5-4 and TRBJ2-3; a possible D gene is TRBD2 (6 bases). The germline V gene has CDR1 SGHNT and CDR2 YYREEE (reference sequence). The CDR3 sequence is 15 residues long. Trimming left V 2 bases short and J 2 bases short, with 12 bases between. This chain's CDR3 is CASSLGTSLTDTQYF. CDR3 sequence (DNA): TGTGCCAGCAGCTTAGGGACTTCCCTCACAGATACGCAGTATTTT.

The V and J genes are TRBV6-1 and TRBJ1-6; no definite D call. Trimming removed 8 bases from V and 3 bases from J, with 8 bases in between. Germline assignment: CDR1 MNHNS and CDR2 SASEGT. The CDR3 has 13 residues. CDR3 region: CASHRDYNSPLHF. CDR3 sequence (DNA): TGTGCCAGCCACCGGGACTATAATTCACCCCTCCACTTT.

The rearrangement joins TRBV11-2 to TRBJ1-1; no firm D call. From germline, CDR1 is SGHAT and CDR2 FQNNGV. The CDR3 loop spans 14 amino acids. Trimming left V 4 bases short and J 1 base short, with 10 bases between. In nucleotides, the CDR3 is TGTGCCAGCAGCTACACGGCGGGGAACACTGAAGCTTTCTTT. Residues: CASSYTAGNTEAFF.

This sequence joins TRBV5-6 and TRBJ1-1; D may be TRBD1 (5 bases). The CDR3 contains 15 residues. Trimming removed 4 bases from V and 5 bases from J, with 18 bases in between. CDR1 is SGHDT, CDR2 YYEEEE, per germline. The CDR3 loop is CASSRRGTVWTEAFF. The CDR3 region has the DNA TGTGCCAGCAGCCGTAGGGGCACGGTCTGGACTGAAGCTTTCTTT.

This chain uses TRBV18 with TRBJ1-6; TRBD1 matches 12 bases. From germline, CDR1 is KGHSH and CDR2 LQKENI. Unmatched junction bases numbered 9, after V lost 2 bases and J lost 10 bases. This CDR3 has 17 residues. DNA for the CDR3: TGTGCCAGCTCACCAGTACAGGGACAGGGGGCAAACTCACCCCTCCACTTT. Protein sequence: CASSPVQGQGANSPLHF.

The CDR3 is CASSSTGGATNEKLFF. CDR3 nucleotides: TGTGCCAGCAGTTCGACAGGGGGGGCAACTAATGAAAAACTGTTTTTT. The chain carries TRBV28 and TRBJ1-4; 9 bases are a match to TRBD1. The CDR3 totals 16 residues. V lost 4 bases to trimming and J lost 0 bases; unmatched junction nucleotides: 3. Germline-derived CDR1 and CDR2 are MDHEN and SYDVKM.

The chain combines TRBV11-3 with TRBJ1-1; perhaps TRBD1 as D (5 bases). Trimming removed 1 base at V and 8 bases at J, with 14 bases between. Germline V gene lookup returns CDR1 SGHNT and CDR2 YENEEA. This CDR3 comprises 14 residues. The CDR3 protein is CASSLGSRDFEAFF. The DNA of the CDR3 is TGTGCCAGCAGCTTAGGGAGCCGGGACTTCGAAGCTTTCTTT. Combining the CDR3 with reference TRBV11-3 and TRBJ1-1 gives the whole variable domain EAGVVQSPRYKIIEKKQPVAFWCNPISGHNTLYWYLQNLGQGPELLIRYENEEAVDDSQLPKDRFSAERLKGVDSTLKIQPAELGDSAVYLCASSLGSRDFEAFFGQGTRLTVV.

J is TRBJ1-2 and V is TRBV14; 9 bases are a match to TRBD1. This CDR3 spans 14 amino acids. Germline CDR1 is SGHDN and CDR2 is FVKESK. Trimming cost V 2 bases and J 8 bases; bases outside gene matches: 6. The CDR3 DNA reads as TGTGCCAGCAGCCAACCACAGGGGGCGCGAGGCTACACCTTC. Amino acid sequence: CASSQPQGARGYTF.

This chain connects TRBV29-1 to TRBJ1-5, with 8 nucleotides matching TRBD1. CDR3 length: 13 residues. From germline, CDR1 is SQVTM and CDR2 ANQGSEA. The junction had 8 bases not matched to a gene; V was cut back by 7 bases and J by 6 bases. The DNA for the CDR3 is TGCAGCGCCGGACAGGGCGAAGGTCAGCCCCAGCATTTT. As protein: CSAGQGEGQPQHF.

This clone was seen once. V and J are TRBV28 and TRBJ2-1; no definite D call. With 4 bases removed from V and 5 bases from J, the gap between germline ends came to 12 bases. This CDR3 has 14 residues. Germline V gives CDR1 MDHEN, CDR2 SYDVKM. The CDR3 bases are TGTGCCAGCAGTTACACTCAGCATAACAATGAGCAGTTCTTC. As protein: CASSYTQHNNEQFF.

The chain's CDR3 is CASSYPNNEQFF. For the CDR3, the DNA is TGTGCCAGCAGTTACCCTAACAATGAGCAGTTCTTC. J is TRBJ2-1 and V is TRBV6-6; D uncertain. Trimming cost V 2 bases and J 5 bases, with 4 bases left between them. From germline, CDR1 is MNHNY and CDR2 SVGAGI (reference sequence). This CDR3 is 12 amino acids long.

The chain uses TRBV5-1 and TRBJ1-2; D gene unclear. Trimming removed 2 bases at V and 8 bases at J, with 16 bases between. The V gene's germline CDR1 is SGHRS and CDR2 YFSETQ. There are 14 residues in the CDR3. For the CDR3, the DNA is TGCGCCAGCAGCTTCGGGCCAGAAGAGAGCGGCTACACCTTC. This encodes CASSFGPEESGYTF.

DNA of the CDR3: TGTGCCAGCAGCTCCGGGTTCCAGACCCAGTACTTC. This translates into CASSSGFQTQYF. The V call is TRBV7-9, the J call TRBJ2-5; no definite D call. Germline loops: CDR1 SEHNR, CDR2 FQNEAQ (reference sequence). The CDR3 is 12 amino acids. Trimming left V 4 bases short and J 6 bases short, with 9 bases between.

This rearrangement joins TRBV6-1 to TRBJ2-5, with no clear D. V was pared by 0 bases and J by 3 bases, with 5 bases between. Germline lookup yields CDR1 MNHNS and CDR2 SASEGT. The CDR3 totals 13 residues. This CDR3 reads CASSEARKETQYF. CDR3 nucleotide sequence: TGTGCCAGCAGTGAAGCAAGGAAAGAGACCCAGTACTTC.

The J gene is TRBJ2-5, the V gene TRBV5-6; TRBD2 is a possible D gene (5 bases). V lost 4 bases and J 2 bases, leaving 12 bases between the germline ends. The germline CDR1 and CDR2 sequences are SGHDT and YYEEEE. This CDR3 has 14 amino acids. The DNA for the CDR3 is TGTGCCAGCAGCACCGGACTCCCGCAAGAGACCCAGTACTTC. This gives the protein CASSTGLPQETQYF.

The chain is built from TRBV2 and TRBJ2-1; tentatively, D is TRBD2 (6 bases). From germline, CDR1 is SNHLY and CDR2 FYNNEI. This CDR3 contains 17 residues. Trimming pared 3 bases from V and 5 bases from J, leaving 20 bases between. The CDR3, as DNA: TGTGCCAGCAGTGATCCTGGGCCGGGACTCGGCCACAATGAGCAGTTCTTC. It translates to CASSDPGPGLGHNEQFF.